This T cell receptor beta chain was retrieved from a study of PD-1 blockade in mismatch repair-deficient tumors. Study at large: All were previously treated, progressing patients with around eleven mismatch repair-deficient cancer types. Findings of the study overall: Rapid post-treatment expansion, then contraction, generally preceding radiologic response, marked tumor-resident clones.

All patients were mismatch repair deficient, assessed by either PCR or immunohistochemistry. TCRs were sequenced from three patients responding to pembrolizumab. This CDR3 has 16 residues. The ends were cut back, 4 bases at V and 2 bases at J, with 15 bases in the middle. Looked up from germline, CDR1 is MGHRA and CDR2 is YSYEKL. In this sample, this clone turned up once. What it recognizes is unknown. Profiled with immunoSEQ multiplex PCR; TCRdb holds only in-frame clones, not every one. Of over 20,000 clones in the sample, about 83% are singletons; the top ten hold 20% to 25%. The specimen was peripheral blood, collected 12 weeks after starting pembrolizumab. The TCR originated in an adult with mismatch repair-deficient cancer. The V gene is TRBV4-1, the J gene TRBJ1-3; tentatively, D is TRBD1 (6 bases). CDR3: CASSPGPGQTGNTIYF. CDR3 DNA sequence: TGCGCCAGCAGCCCCGGACCGGGACAAACTGGAAACACCATATATTTT.